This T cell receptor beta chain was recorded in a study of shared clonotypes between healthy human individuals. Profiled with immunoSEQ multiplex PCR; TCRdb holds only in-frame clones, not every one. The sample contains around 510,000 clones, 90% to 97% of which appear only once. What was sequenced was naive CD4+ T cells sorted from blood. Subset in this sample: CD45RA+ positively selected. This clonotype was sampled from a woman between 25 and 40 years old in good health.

Here the CDR3 DNA reads TGCGCCAGCAGCCAACCGGACAGGAAGAACACTGAAGCTTTCTTT. This sequence encodes CASSQPDRKNTEAFF. The V and J genes are TRBV4-1 and TRBJ1-1; 7 positions agree with TRBD1. Looked up from germline, CDR1 is MGHRA and CDR2 is YSYEKL. With V trimmed by 2 bases and J by 1 base, 4 bases remained unmatched. The CDR3 is made up of 15 amino acids.